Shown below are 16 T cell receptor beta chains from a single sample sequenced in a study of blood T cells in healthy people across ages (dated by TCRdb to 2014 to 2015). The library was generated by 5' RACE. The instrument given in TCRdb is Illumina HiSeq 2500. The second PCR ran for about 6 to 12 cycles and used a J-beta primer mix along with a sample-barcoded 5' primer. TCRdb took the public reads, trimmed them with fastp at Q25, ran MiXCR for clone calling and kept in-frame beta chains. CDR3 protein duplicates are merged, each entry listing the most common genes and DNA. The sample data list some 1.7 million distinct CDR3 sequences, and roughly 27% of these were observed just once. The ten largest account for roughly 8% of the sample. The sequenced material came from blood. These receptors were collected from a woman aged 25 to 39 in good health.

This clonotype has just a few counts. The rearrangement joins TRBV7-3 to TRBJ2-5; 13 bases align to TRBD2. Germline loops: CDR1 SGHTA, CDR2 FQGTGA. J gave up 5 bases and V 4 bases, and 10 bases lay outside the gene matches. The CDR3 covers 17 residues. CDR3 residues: CASSSTTSGGAVETQYF. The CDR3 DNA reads TGTGCCAGCAGCTCGACTACTAGCGGGGGGGCCGTGGAGACCCAGTACTTC.

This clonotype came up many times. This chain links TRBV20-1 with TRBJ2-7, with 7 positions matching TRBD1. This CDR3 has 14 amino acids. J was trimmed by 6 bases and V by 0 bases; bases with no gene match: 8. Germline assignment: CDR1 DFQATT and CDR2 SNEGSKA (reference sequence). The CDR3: CSARDGQVASEQYF. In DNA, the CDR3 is TGCAGTGCTAGAGACGGACAGGTGGCCTCCGAGCAGTACTTC.

The CDR3 nucleotides read TGTGCCAGCAGTTACTCGATAGGGGGCGAGCAGTACTTC. Protein sequence: CASSYSIGGEQYF. The rearrangement joins TRBV6-5 to TRBJ2-4, with D tentatively TRBD1 (6 bases). The DNA matches TRBJ2-7 better at its end, which makes the J call doubtful. This CDR3 contains 13 residues. CDR1 is MNHEY and CDR2 is SVGAGI in the germline V gene.

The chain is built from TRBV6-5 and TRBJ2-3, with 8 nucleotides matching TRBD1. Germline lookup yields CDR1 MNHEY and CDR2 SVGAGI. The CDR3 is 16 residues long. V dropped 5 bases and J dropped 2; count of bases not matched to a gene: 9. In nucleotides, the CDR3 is TGTGCCAGCAGTAGGCCTGGGACAGGAGACACAGATACGCAGTATTTT. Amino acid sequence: CASSRPGTGDTDTQYF.

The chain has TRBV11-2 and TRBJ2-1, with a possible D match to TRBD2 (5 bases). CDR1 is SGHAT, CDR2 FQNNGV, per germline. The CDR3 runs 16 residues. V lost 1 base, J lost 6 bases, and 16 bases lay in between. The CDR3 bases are TGTGCCAGCAGCTTAGGGTATAGCGTTGGGGTCAATGAGCAGTTCTTC. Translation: CASSLGYSVGVNEQFF. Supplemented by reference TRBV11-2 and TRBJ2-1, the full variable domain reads EAGVAQSPRYKIIEKRQSVAFWCNPISGHATLYWYQQILGQGPKLLIQFQNNGVVDDSQLPKDRFSAERLKGVDSTLKIQPAKLEDSAVYLCASSLGYSVGVNEQFFGPGTRLTVL.

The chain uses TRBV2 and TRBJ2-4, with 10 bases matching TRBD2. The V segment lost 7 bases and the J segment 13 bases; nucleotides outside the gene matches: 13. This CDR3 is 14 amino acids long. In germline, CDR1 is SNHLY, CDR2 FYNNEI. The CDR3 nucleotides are TGTGCCAGCACCGGGACTAGCGTAGGAGCATGGCAGTACTTC. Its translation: CASTGTSVGAWQYF.

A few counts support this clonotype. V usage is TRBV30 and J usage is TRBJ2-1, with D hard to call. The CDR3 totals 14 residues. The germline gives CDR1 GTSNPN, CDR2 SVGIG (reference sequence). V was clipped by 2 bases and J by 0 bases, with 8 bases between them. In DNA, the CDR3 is TGTGCCTGGAGTAGAAAGGGCTCCTACAATGAGCAGTTCTTC. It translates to CAWSRKGSYNEQFF.

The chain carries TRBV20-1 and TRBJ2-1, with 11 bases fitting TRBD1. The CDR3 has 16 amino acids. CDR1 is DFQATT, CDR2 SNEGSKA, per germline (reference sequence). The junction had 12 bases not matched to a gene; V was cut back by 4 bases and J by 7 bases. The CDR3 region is CSAIPQLGQGVNEQFF. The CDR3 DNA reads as TGCAGTGCTATCCCGCAACTGGGACAGGGGGTAAATGAGCAGTTCTTC.

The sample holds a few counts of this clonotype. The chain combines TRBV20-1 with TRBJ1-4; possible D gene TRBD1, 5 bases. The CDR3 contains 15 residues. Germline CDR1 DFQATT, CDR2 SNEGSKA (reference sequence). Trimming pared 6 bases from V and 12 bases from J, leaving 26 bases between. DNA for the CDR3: TGCAGTGCCGAATTTCCCGGCAGGGAGGGAGAAGAACTGTTTTTT. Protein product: CSAEFPGREGEELFF.

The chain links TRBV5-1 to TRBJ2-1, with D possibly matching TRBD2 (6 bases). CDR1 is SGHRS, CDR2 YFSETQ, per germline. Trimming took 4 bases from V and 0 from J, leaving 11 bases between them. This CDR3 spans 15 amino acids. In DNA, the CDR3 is TGCGCCAGCAGCCCGGGGGACTTCTCCTACAATGAGCAGTTCTTC. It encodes CASSPGDFSYNEQFF.

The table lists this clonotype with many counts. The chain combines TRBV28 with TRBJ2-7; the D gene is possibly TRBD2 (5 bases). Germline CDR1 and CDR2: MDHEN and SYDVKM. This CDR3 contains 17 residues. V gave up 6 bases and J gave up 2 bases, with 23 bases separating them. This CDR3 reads CASRGERTPTWPYEQYF. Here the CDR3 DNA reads TGTGCCAGCAGGGGAGAGAGGACGCCTACCTGGCCCTACGAGCAGTACTTC.

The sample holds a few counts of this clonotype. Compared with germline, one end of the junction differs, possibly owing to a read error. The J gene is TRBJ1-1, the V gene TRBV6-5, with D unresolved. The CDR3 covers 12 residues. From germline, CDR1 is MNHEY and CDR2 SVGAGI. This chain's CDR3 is CASSYKNAEAFF. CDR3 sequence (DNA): TGTGCCAGCAGTTATAAGAACGCTGAAGCTTTCTTT.

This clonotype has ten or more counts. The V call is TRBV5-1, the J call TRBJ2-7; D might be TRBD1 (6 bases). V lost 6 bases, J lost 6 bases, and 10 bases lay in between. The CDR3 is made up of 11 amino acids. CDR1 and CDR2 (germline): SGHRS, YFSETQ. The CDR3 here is CASTDSLEQYF. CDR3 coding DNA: TGCGCCAGCACGGACAGCCTCGAGCAGTACTTC.

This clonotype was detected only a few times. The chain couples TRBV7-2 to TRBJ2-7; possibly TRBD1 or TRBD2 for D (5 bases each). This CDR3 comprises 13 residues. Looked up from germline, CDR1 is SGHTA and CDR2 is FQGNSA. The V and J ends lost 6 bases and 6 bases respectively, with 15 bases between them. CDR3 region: CASRGDLGPEQYF. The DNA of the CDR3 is TGTGCCAGCAGGGGGGACCTCGGTCCCGAGCAGTACTTC.

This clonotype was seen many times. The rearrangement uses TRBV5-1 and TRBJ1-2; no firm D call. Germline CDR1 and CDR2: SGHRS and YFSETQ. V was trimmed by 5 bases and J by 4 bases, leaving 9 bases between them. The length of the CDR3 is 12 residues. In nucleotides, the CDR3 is TGCGCCAGCAGGCCCGAAACCTATGGCTACACCTTC. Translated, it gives CASRPETYGYTF.

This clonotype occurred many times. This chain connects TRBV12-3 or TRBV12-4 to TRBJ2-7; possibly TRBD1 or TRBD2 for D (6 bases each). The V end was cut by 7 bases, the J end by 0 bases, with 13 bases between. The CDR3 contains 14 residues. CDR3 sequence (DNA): TGTGCCAGCAACGGGGGCGCCGGCTCCTACGAGCAGTACTTC. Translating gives CASNGGAGSYEQYF.